Below, 11 T cell receptor beta chains from the same sample are listed, as sequenced in a study of T cell changes during pregnancy in multiple sclerosis. Here immunoSEQ multiplex PCR was the method, and the copy in TCRdb shows in-frame clones only, minus some. The table lists approximately 38,000 clones, less than 95% of them singletons. This sample comprised peripheral blood, obtained in the third trimester of pregnancy. Every receptor here comes from a female donor with multiple sclerosis, enrolled in a pregnancy study.

The genes are TRBV5-1 and TRBJ2-5; a weak D match, TRBD1 (5 bases). This CDR3 is 17 amino acids long. Germline CDR1 SGHRS, CDR2 YFSETQ. Trimming shortened V by 0 bases and J by 0 bases, and 15 bases separated the two germline ends. The DNA for the CDR3 is TGCGCCAGCAGCTTGGGCCCTGGGGCTCCGTACCAAGAGACCCAGTACTTC. This codes for CASSLGPGAPYQETQYF.

The V call is TRBV6-1, the J call TRBJ2-1, with 9 bases fitting TRBD2. CDR3 length: 14 amino acids. J gave up 6 bases and V 8 bases, and 8 bases lay outside the gene matches. Looked up from germline, CDR1 is MNHNS and CDR2 is SASEGT. CDR3 nucleotides: TGTGCCAGCTTGGGGGCTAGCGGGATCAATGAGCAGTTCTTC. Translation gives CASLGASGINEQFF.

Here the CDR3 DNA reads TGTGCCAGTAGTATAGGCCTTAGCTCTGGAAACACCATATATTTT. Protein product: CASSIGLSSGNTIYF. The chain combines TRBV19 with TRBJ1-3, with unresolved D. Germline V gene lookup returns CDR1 LNHDA and CDR2 SQIVND (reference sequence). V was pared by 1 base and J by 0 bases, with 7 bases between. The CDR3 totals 15 residues.

The rearrangement uses TRBV7-3 and TRBJ2-2; TRBD2 matches at 7 bases. The CDR3 is made up of 15 amino acids. Per germline, CDR1 SGHTA and CDR2 FQGTGA. J was trimmed by 0 bases and V by 5 bases; bases with no gene match: 3. The CDR3 protein is CASSSAGANTGELFF. Written as DNA, the CDR3 is TGTGCCAGCAGCAGCGCGGGGGCGAACACCGGGGAGCTGTTTTTT.

The CDR3 DNA reads TGTGCCAGTAGTCCGTGGGGGGTCCAAGAGACCCAGTACTTC. Translated, it gives CASSPWGVQETQYF. This chain joins TRBV19 and TRBJ2-5; D is possibly TRBD2 (6 bases). The CDR3 is made up of 14 amino acids. Per germline, CDR1 LNHDA and CDR2 SQIVND (reference sequence). Trimming shortened V by 5 bases and J by 1 base, and 11 bases separated the two germline ends. Variable domain in full (rest from reference TRBV19 and TRBJ2-5): DGGITQSPKYLFRKEGQNVTLSCEQNLNHDAMYWYRQDPGQGLRLIYYSQIVNDFQKGDIAEGYSVSREKKESFPLTVTSAQKNPTAFYLCASSPWGVQETQYFGPGTRLLVL.

The chain carries TRBV7-4 and TRBJ2-5; TRBD2 matches 14 bases. Trimming removed 2 bases from V and 4 bases from J; junction bases left unmatched: 6. CDR1 is SGHVT, CDR2 SQSDAQ, per germline. This CDR3 has 17 amino acids. CDR3 coding DNA: TGTGCCAGCAGCTTACGACTAGCGGGGGGGCCGGTAGAGACCCAGTACTTC. The encoded protein is CASSLRLAGGPVETQYF.

This sequence joins TRBV4-3 and TRBJ2-7; TRBD1 matches 7 bases. Trimming cost V 1 base and J 4 bases; bases outside gene matches: 4. Germline V lookup: CDR1 LGHNA, CDR2 YSLEER. There are 14 residues in the CDR3. The CDR3 region has the DNA TGCGCCAGCAGCCAAGGGACAGGTGATTACGAGCAGTACTTC. The encoded protein is CASSQGTGDYEQYF.

Note on this clone: At one end, the junction sequence differs from germline, possibly due to a read error. The chain carries TRBV10-3 and TRBJ2-1; D is ambiguous. The germline V gene has CDR1 ENHRY and CDR2 SYGVKD. CDR3 length: 13 residues. The CDR3 region is CAISESSVSEQFF. In DNA form, the CDR3 reads TGTGCCATCAGCGAGTCGTCCGTCAGTGAGCAGTTCTTC.

V gene TRBV7-9 combines with J gene TRBJ2-5; TRBD1 is a possible D gene (5 bases). V dropped 1 base and J dropped 1 base, with 10 bases sitting between them. In germline, CDR1 is SEHNR, CDR2 FQNEAQ (reference sequence). This CDR3 has 15 residues. Here the CDR3 DNA reads TGTGCCAGCAGCTTAGGTACAGGAACCCAAGAGACCCAGTACTTC. Translation: CASSLGTGTQETQYF.

CDR3 in DNA: TGTGCCAGCAGCGCCGGGACTAGCGATCAGGATGAGCAGTTCTTC. Translating gives CASSAGTSDQDEQFF. The rearrangement joins TRBV9 to TRBJ2-1; 10 nucleotides agree with TRBD2. The germline V gene encodes CDR1 SGDLS and CDR2 YYNGEE. CDR3 size: 15 residues. The junction had 8 bases not matched to a gene; V was cut back by 3 bases and J by 8 bases.

This chain joins TRBV28 and TRBJ1-2; TRBD1 is a possible D gene (6 bases). The CDR3 runs 13 residues. V lost 1 base, J lost 7 bases, and 10 bases lay in between. The germline CDR1 and CDR2 sequences are MDHEN and SYDVKM. CDR3 DNA sequence: TGTGCCAGCAGTTTATCAGGGGCCGGTGGCTACACCTTC. Amino acids: CASSLSGAGGYTF.